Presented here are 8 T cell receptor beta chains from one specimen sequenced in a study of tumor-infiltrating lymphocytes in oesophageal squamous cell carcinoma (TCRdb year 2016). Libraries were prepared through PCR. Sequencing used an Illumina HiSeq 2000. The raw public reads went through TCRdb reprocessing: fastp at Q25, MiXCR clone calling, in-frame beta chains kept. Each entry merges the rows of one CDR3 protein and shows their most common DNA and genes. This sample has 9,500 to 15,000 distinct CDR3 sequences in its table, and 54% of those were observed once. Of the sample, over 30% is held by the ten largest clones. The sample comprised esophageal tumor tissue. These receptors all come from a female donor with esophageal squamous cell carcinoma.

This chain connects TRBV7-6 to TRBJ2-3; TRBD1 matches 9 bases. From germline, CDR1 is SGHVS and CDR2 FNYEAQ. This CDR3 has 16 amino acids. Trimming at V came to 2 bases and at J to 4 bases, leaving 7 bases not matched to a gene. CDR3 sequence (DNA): TGTGCCAGCAGCTTAAATCGGGACAGGGCGGCAGATACGCAGTATTTT. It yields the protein CASSLNRDRAADTQYF.

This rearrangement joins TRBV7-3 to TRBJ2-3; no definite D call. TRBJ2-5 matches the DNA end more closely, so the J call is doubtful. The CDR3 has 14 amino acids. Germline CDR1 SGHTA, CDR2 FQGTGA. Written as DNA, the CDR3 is TGTGCCAGCAGCTTTATAGGGTTGGGGTCGACCCAGTACTTC. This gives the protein CASSFIGLGSTQYF.

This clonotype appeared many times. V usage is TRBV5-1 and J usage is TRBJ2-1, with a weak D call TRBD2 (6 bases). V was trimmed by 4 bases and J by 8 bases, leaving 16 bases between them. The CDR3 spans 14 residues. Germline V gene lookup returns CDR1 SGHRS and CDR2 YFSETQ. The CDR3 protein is CASSDQGGSDEQFF. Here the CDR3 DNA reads TGCGCCAGCAGCGACCAGGGAGGTAGCGATGAGCAGTTCTTC.

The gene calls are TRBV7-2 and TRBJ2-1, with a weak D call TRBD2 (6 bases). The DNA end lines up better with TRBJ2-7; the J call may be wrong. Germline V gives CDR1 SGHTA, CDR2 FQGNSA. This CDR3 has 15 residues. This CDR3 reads CASSQKGRGANEQYF. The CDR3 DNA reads TGTGCCAGCAGCCAGAAGGGACGCGGGGCTAATGAGCAGTACTTC.

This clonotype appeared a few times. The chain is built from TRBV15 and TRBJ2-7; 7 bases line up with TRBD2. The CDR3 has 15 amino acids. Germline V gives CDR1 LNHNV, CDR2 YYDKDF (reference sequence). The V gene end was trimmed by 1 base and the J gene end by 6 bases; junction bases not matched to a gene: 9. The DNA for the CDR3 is TGTGCCACCAGCAGAGTCTTAAGTCCGGGGGGCGAGCAGTACTTC. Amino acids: CATSRVLSPGGEQYF.

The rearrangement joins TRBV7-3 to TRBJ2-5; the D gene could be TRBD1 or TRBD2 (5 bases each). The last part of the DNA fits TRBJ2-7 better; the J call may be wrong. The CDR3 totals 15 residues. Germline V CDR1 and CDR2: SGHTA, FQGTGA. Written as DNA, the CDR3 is TGTGCCAGCAGGCTTACCGGGACGTTTTACGGCGAGCAGTACTTC. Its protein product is CASRLTGTFYGEQYF.

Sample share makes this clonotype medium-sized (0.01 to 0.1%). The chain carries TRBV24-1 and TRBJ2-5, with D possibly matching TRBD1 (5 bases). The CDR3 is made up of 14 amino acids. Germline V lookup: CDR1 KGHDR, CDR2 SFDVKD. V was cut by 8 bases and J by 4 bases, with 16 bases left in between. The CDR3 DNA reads TGTGCCACCATGGGCAGGGCCCAAAGAGAGACCCAGTACTTC. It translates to CATMGRAQRETQYF.

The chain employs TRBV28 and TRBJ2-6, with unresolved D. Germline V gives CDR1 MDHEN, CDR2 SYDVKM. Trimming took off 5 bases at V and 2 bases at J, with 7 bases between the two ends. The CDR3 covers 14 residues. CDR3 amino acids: CASSIVAGANVLTF. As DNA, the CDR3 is TGTGCCAGCAGTATAGTGGCTGGGGCCAACGTCCTGACTTTC.